The source of this T cell receptor beta chain is a study of blood T cell repertoires in COVID-19. V was pared by 3 bases and J by 3 bases, with 7 bases of the junction left unmatched. The CDR3 runs to 15 residues. Germline CDR1 reads KGHSH; CDR2 reads LQKENI. The data were produced by immunoSEQ multiplex PCR, yet TCRdb's version contains in-frame clones alone and is incomplete. The sample records nearly 250,000 clones, 86% being singletons. This chain connects TRBV18 to TRBJ1-1; 7 bases map to TRBD1. The TCR originated in a woman over 75 with COVID-19, enrolled during active disease. Sequenced: peripheral blood. The CDR3 reads CASSPLTGSDTEAFF. For the CDR3, the DNA is TGTGCCAGCTCACCGTTGACAGGGTCGGACACTGAAGCTTTCTTT.